The following is a T cell receptor beta chain sequence with its context. The antigen it recognizes is unknown. Base qualities are not at hand, and no much larger clone is one base apart. Another Seattle source contributed samples from volunteer blood donors who had recovered from COVID-19. Whole blood was collected in K2EDTA tubes by collaborating institutions according to the institutions' own protocols. For TCRbeta analysis, collaborator samples were shipped as frozen whole blood, as isolated PBMCs, or as DNA extracted from either sample type. The sample comes from a study of blood T cell repertoires in COVID-19 (dated by TCRdb to the early 2020s). Concerning the study at large: Collaborator samples came from the United States, Italy and Spain and covered acute and convalescent phases of COVID-19. The material from the prospective study consisted of cDNA or gDNA derived from T cells, B-cell-depleted T cells, or PBMCs. Deeply sampled blood TCRbeta repertoires from subjects exposed to, actively infected with, or recovered from COVID-19 were included in the dataset. The repertoires were made available in a free public database intended to serve as a resource for research on the immune response to SARS-CoV-2. Samples were obtained from the ongoing ImmuneRACE study (first 160 participants) and from approximately 1,200 subjects provided by 6 global collaborators. The sample metadata nearly always contained a de-identified subject ID, COVID-19 status, age in years and sex. Where available, HLA class I and class II types were taken from metadata supplied by the sample provider and were not determined by assay-based typing. The investigation overall reported the following: The amount of clinical and demographic metadata varied by source and participant and was provided uncurated.

The CDR3 covers 16 residues, taking in both the cysteine and the phenylalanine. The CDR3 DNA has 48 bases and is translated from base 1. CDR1 SEHNR and CDR2 FQNEAQ were looked up in the germline V gene (reference sequence). V is reduced by 7 bases and J by 2 bases, leaving a spacing of 17 bases between them. TCRbeta CDR3 regions were amplified from genomic DNA by means of the immunoSEQ Assay, a bias-controlled multiplex PCR. The original pipeline was this. The number of nucleated cells in each sample was estimated by amplification of reference gene primers within the assay. To quantify the absolute abundance of each unique TCRbeta CDR3 rearrangement, sequence reads were collapsed and filtered. Productive Simpson clonality was computed per sample as the square root of Simpson's diversity index over productive rearrangements. TCRdb obtained this table from immuneACCESS and retained in-frame rearrangements with V and J assigned. These tables miss some clones; where compared with another copy, unresolved V genes account for less than half of the shortfall, and the remainder is unexplained. V, J and clone size reflect that table, while D and trimming were determined from the DNA. This sample holds under 300,000 clones; around nine tenths were observed only once. The leading ten clones occupy approximately 2.1% of the sample.

This receptor chain uses TRBV7-9 and TRBJ2-2; possibly the D gene is TRBD2, per 6 matching bases. This TCR came from a woman aged 40 to 50 who had recovered from COVID-19. Sequenced material: peripheral blood. The CDR3 amino acid sequence is: CASTPRRGVNTGELFF. The DNA sequence follows: TGTGCCAGCACCCCCCGCCGCGGGGTTAACACCGGGGAGCTGTTTTTT.